This entry features one TCR beta chain sequence. The antigen it recognizes is unknown. Per-nucleotide qualities are absent, and no much larger clonotype sits a single base away. The data are from a study of blood T cell repertoires in COVID-19 (dated by TCRdb to about 2020). For the study in its entirety: Collaborator samples came from the United States, Italy and Spain and covered acute and convalescent phases of COVID-19. The repertoires were released in a freely available public database intended as a resource for research on the immune response to SARS-CoV-2. The material from the prospective study consisted of cDNA or gDNA derived from T cells, B-cell-depleted T cells, or PBMCs. Where HLA class I and class II types were available, the types were taken from metadata supplied by the sample provider, not from assay-based typing. Samples came from the ongoing ImmuneRACE study (first 160 participants) plus 1,254 subjects from 6 global collaborators. Subjects who had been exposed to COVID-19, were actively infected with it, or had recovered from it provided the deeply sampled blood TCRbeta repertoires that made up the dataset. Nearly every sample came with metadata listing a de-identified subject ID, COVID-19 status, age in years and sex.

The immunoSEQ Assay, a bias-controlled multiplex PCR, was used to amplify TCRbeta CDR3 regions from genomic DNA. In the source study's methods: The number of nucleated cells in each sample was estimated from the amplification of reference gene primers within the assay. To quantify the absolute abundance of each unique TCRbeta CDR3 rearrangement, sequence reads were collapsed and filtered. For each sample, productive Simpson clonality was calculated by taking the square root of Simpson's diversity index across productive rearrangements. TCRdb holds this immuneACCESS table with in-frame rearrangements only. Some clones are missing; in checked studies, unresolved V genes explain under half, and the rest has no known cause. Clone size and the V and J calls come from that table; the DNA yielded D and trimming. The sample has some 190,000 clones on record, around 80% of them singletons. The ten biggest clones cover 4.3% of the sample.

Reading the germline V gene gives CDR1 SGHRS and CDR2 YFSETQ. V and J are truncated by 0 bases and 0 bases respectively, leaving an intervening sequence of 10 bases. Measured from the cysteine to the phenylalanine, the CDR3 is 16 residues long. Of all the DNA, just the CDR3 is kept, 48 bases in frame from base 1. What the work shows at the level of the full study, not this receptor alone: The amount of clinical and demographic metadata varied by source and participant and was provided uncurated.

Enrolling through a virtual design, the prospective study's participants ranged in age from roughly 18 to 95 years and lived across some 22 United States geographic areas. To assign participants to cohorts, the prospective study relied on clinical history that participants themselves reported in a screening survey and a study questionnaire. Mobile phlebotomists in the prospective study collected whole blood, serum and a nasopharyngeal or oropharyngeal swab from every participant. Additional blood draws and questionnaires over an approximately two-month period could optionally be provided by prospective study participants. Before DNA extraction, blood samples from the prospective study were shipped at room temperature or frozen.

The sequence links TRBV5-1 to TRBJ1-3; the D segment cannot be called with confidence. What was sequenced was PBMCs or T cells enriched from blood (not recorded which). This receptor was identified in a man younger than 45 with acute COVID-19. In nucleotides, the sequence is TGCGCCAGCAGCTTGGCCGGGGTATCCTCTGGAAACACCATATATTTT. Translated, it reads CASSLAGVSSGNTIYF.